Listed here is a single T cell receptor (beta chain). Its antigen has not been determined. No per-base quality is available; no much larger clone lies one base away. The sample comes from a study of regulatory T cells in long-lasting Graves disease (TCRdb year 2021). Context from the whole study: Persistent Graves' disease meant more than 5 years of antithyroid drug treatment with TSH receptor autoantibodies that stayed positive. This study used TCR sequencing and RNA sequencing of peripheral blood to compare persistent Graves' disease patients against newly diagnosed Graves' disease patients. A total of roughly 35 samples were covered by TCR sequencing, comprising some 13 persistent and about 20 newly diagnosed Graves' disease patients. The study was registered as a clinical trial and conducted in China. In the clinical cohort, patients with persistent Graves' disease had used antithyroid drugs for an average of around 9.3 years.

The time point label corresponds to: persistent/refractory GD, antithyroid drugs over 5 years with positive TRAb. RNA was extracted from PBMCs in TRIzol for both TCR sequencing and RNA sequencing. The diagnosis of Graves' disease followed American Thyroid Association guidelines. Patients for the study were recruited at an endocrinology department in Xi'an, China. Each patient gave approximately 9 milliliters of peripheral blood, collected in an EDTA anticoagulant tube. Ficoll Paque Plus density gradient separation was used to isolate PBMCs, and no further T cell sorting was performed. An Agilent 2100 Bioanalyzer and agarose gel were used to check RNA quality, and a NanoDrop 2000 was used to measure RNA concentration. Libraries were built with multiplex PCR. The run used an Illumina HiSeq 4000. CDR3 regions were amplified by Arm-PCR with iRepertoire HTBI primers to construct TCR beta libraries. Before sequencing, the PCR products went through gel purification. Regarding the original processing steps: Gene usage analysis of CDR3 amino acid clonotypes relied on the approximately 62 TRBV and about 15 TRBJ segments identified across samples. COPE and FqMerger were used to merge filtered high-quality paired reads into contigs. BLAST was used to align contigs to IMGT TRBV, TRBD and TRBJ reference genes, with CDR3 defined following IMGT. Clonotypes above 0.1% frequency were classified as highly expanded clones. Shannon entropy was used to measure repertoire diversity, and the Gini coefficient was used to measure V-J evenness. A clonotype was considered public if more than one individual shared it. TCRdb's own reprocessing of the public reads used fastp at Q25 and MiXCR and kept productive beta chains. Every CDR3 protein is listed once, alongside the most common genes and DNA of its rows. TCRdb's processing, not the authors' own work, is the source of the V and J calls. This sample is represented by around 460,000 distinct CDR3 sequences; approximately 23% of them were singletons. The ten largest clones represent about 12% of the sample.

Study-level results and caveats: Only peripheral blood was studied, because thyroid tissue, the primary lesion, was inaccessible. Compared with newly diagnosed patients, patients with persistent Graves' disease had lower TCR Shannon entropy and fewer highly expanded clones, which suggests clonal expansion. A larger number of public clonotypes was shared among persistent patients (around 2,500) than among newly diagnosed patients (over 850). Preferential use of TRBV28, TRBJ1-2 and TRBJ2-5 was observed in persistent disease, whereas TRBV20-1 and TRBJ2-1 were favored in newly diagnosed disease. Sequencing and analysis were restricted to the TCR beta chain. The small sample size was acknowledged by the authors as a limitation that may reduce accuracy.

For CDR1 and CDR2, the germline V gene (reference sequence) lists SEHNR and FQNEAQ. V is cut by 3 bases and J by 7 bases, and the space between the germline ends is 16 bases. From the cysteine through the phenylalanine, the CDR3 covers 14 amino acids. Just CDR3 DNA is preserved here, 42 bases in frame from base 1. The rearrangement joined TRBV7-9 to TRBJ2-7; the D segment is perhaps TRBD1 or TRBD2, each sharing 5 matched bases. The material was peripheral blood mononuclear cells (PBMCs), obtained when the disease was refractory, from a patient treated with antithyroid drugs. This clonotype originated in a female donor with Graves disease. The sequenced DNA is TGTGCCAGCAGCTTCCCGGGGCTCCGGGGAGAGCAGTACTTC. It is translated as CASSFPGLRGEQYF. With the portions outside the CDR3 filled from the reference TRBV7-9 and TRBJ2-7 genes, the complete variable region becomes DTGVSQNPRHKITKRGQNVTFRCDPISEHNRLYWYRQTLGQGPEFLTYFQNEAQLEKSRLLSDRFSAERPKGSFSTLEIQRTEQGDSAMYLCASSFPGLRGEQYFGPGTRLTVT.